A single sample is the source of the 10 T cell receptor beta chains below, sequenced in a study of tumor and adjacent non-tumor tissue in lung cancer. RNA was extracted from bulk tissue without any cell sorting. Distant lung tissue was collected more than 3 cm away from the tumor edge. TCRbeta libraries were built with three rounds of nested PCR, modified from ARM-PCR. MiXCR was run by TCRdb on the multiplex PCR reads, yielding one entry per CDR3 protein. The sample records roughly 120,000 distinct CDR3 sequences, 62% being singletons. What was sequenced was distant non-tumor lung tissue. These TCRs come from a man aged 60 to 69 with non-small cell lung cancer.

This clonotype has a handful of counts. The genes are TRBV20-1 and TRBJ2-3; 15 nucleotides agree with TRBD2. Germline assignment: CDR1 DFQATT and CDR2 SNEGSKA (reference sequence). The CDR3 extends over 13 amino acids. Unmatched junction bases numbered 3, after V lost 6 bases and J lost 8 bases. CDR3 sequence (DNA): TGCAGTGCAGAGGGACTAGCGGGGGGTACGCAGTATTTT. It specifies CSAEGLAGGTQYF.

There are a few counts of this clonotype. Its ends do not fully match the called genes, so a read error is possible. This rearrangement joins TRBV12-3 or TRBV12-4 to TRBJ1-6, with 8 positions matching TRBD1. The CDR3 is 15 amino acids. The CDR3 region is CARSLWGQDDLPLHF. The CDR3 DNA is TGTGCCAGGAGTTTATGGGGACAGGACGATTTACCCCTCCACTTT.

This clonotype was counted at least ten times. This chain links TRBV12-3 or TRBV12-4 with TRBJ1-5; a weak D match, TRBD1 (6 bases). The CDR3 spans 13 residues. The V end was cut by 6 bases, the J end by 6 bases, with 12 bases between. The CDR3 reads CASSQSRGQPQHF. The CDR3 nucleotides read TGTGCCAGCAGCCAGAGCAGGGGTCAGCCCCAGCATTTT.

The sample holds one count of this clonotype. The junction departs from the called germline gene at one end, perhaps through a read error. The chain couples TRBV4-2 to TRBJ2-5, with D uncertain. In germline, CDR1 is LGHNA, CDR2 YNFKEQ. The CDR3 length is 12 residues. The CDR3 loop reads CANSQVAETQYF. CDR3 nucleotides: TGTGCCAACAGCCAAGTCGCAGAGACCCAGTACTTC.

The chain is built from TRBV4-2 and TRBJ1-1, with D perhaps TRBD1 (6 bases). The CDR3 extends over 12 amino acids. V lost 0 bases and J lost 8, with 7 bases in between. The germline V gene has CDR1 LGHNA and CDR2 YNFKEQ. The CDR3 reads CASSQEGAEAFF. The DNA of the CDR3 is TGTGCCAGCAGCCAAGAGGGGGCGGAAGCTTTCTTT.

With respect to this clonotype: A read error may produce the germline difference seen at one junction end. The genes are TRBV4-3 and TRBJ2-1; D is uncertain. The CDR3 extends over 13 amino acids. Germline CDR1 reads LGHNA; CDR2 reads YSLEER. CDR3 coding DNA: TGCGCCAGCAGCCACCAGGACGGCAATGAGCAGCTCTTC. Translation: CASSHQDGNEQLF.

Worth noting for this clonotype: One end of the junction is discordant with germline, which a read error may explain. This chain connects TRBV12-3 or TRBV12-4 to TRBJ2-4; D remains unclear. The CDR3 contains 12 residues. CDR3 in DNA: TGTGCCAACAGTTCAACGGTGGAAGTTCAATACTTC. This codes for CANSSTVEVQYF.

This clonotype has ten or more counts. V and J are TRBV4-3 and TRBJ2-1; TRBD2 agrees at 7 bases. The germline V gene has CDR1 LGHNA and CDR2 YSLEER. The V and J ends lost 2 bases and 9 bases, in that order; junction bases with no gene match: 10. The CDR3 consists of 15 residues. CDR3 amino acids: CASSQLAGEKSEQFF. CDR3 DNA sequence: TGCGCCAGCAGCCAACTGGCGGGAGAGAAGAGTGAGCAGTTCTTC.

Points on this clonotype: This likely comes from a read error, as the CDR3 has no conserved phenylalanine or tryptophan at its end. The chain employs TRBV4-2 and TRBJ2-7; no firm D call. V lost 4 bases to trimming and J lost 5 bases, with 15 bases between them. Germline loops: CDR1 LGHNA, CDR2 YNFKEQ. The CDR3 loop spans 14 amino acids. The CDR3 sequence is CASSLRTAVHEQYY. The CDR3 DNA reads as TGTGCCAGCAGCCTCCGGACGGCTGTTCACGAGCAGTACTAC.

The rearrangement uses TRBV29-1 and TRBJ2-1, with 7 bases identical to TRBD1. The CDR3 is 14 residues long. The V gene's germline CDR1 is SQVTM and CDR2 ANQGSEA. V lost 6 bases to trimming and J lost 5 bases; unmatched junction nucleotides: 10. As DNA, the CDR3 is TGCAGCGTCGAGGGGACAGACCCCCACAATGAGCAGTTCTTC. Translated, it gives CSVEGTDPHNEQFF.